The 20 T cell receptor beta chains presented below share a single source sample, sequenced in a study of blood T cell repertoires in COVID-19. Measured with immunoSEQ multiplex PCR; TCRdb has only the in-frame clones, and not every one. The repertoire consists of approximately 190,000 clones, with around 82% occurring once and the leading ten covering over 6.5%. The source material was PBMCs or T cells enriched from blood (not recorded which). The receptors originated from a man between 35 and 55 years old who had recovered from COVID-19.

This rearrangement joins TRBV19 to TRBJ1-4; the D gene is possibly TRBD1 (6 bases). The CDR3 has 15 amino acids. Germline V lookup: CDR1 LNHDA, CDR2 SQIVND (reference sequence). The V end lost 4 bases, the J end lost 7 bases, and 16 bases lay between the germline ends. CDR3 residues: CASSTRLGAGEKLFF. The DNA for the CDR3 is TGTGCCAGTAGTACCCGGTTGGGGGCGGGTGAAAAACTGTTTTTT.

The CDR3 region has the DNA TGTGCCTGGAAAAGGGACAGGGGTTATGGCTACACCTTC. It codes for CAWKRDRGYGYTF. V usage is TRBV30 and J usage is TRBJ1-2, with 10 bases aligning to TRBD1. J gave up 5 bases and V 4 bases, and 4 bases lay outside the gene matches. CDR1 and CDR2 (germline): GTSNPN, SVGIG (reference sequence). This CDR3 has 13 residues.

V gene TRBV5-1 combines with J gene TRBJ1-1; 10 positions agree with TRBD1. The CDR3 extends over 16 amino acids. Losses at the gene ends were 2 bases for V and 7 bases for J; bases not matched to a gene: 11. Germline V gene data show CDR1 as SGHRS and CDR2 as YFSETQ. The CDR3 sequence is CASSFDQTGGRGEAFF. CDR3 coding DNA: TGCGCCAGCAGCTTCGACCAGACAGGGGGCCGGGGTGAAGCTTTCTTT.

The chain couples TRBV29-1 to TRBJ1-1, with 10 bases aligning to TRBD1. V lost 4 bases and J lost 10; bases outside the gene matches: 6. The CDR3 consists of 12 residues. CDR1 SQVTM and CDR2 ANQGSEA come from the germline V gene. CDR3 sequence (DNA): TGCAGCGTTGGAGGACAGGGGGAGAGAGCTTTCTTT. Amino acid sequence: CSVGGQGERAFF.

This clone was picked up one time. The chain joins TRBV6-5 to TRBJ1-6; TRBD1 aligns across 7 bases. The CDR3 loop spans 13 amino acids. The germline CDR1 and CDR2 sequences are MNHEY and SVGAGI. Trimming removed 4 bases from V and 8 bases from J; junction bases left unmatched: 2. The CDR3, as DNA: TGTGCCAGCAGTTGGACAGGCGATTCACCCCTCCACTTT. Its protein product is CASSWTGDSPLHF.

The genes are TRBV9 and TRBJ1-2, with D maybe TRBD1 (6 bases). This CDR3 comprises 15 residues. V dropped 3 bases and J dropped 4 bases, with 16 bases sitting between them. The germline V gene has CDR1 SGDLS and CDR2 YYNGEE. The CDR3 loop reads CASSAHRAPFYGYTF. CDR3 DNA: TGTGCCAGCAGCGCCCACAGGGCCCCCTTCTATGGCTACACCTTC.

This clone has only a few counts. This chain links TRBV13 with TRBJ1-4; TRBD1 agrees at 7 bases. Germline V gene sequence: CDR1 PRHDT, CDR2 FYEKMQ (reference sequence). CDR3 size: 16 residues. V lost 5 bases to trimming and J lost 8 bases; unmatched junction nucleotides: 14. CDR3 coding DNA: TGTGCCAGCAGCGCAAGACAGGGAAGGGGCGACGAAAAACTGTTTTTT. Translation gives CASSARQGRGDEKLFF. The full variable domain, with the rest looked up from reference TRBV13 and TRBJ1-4, is AAGVIQSPRHLIKEKRETATLKCYPIPRHDTVYWYQQGPGQDPQFLISFYEKMQSDKGSIPDRFSAQQFSDYHSELNMSSLELGDSALYFCASSARQGRGDEKLFFGSGTQLSVL.

V usage is TRBV6-2 or TRBV6-3 and J usage is TRBJ2-7; 10 bases agree with TRBD2. The CDR3 has 17 amino acids. Germline lookup yields CDR1 MNHEY and CDR2 SVGEGT. With 2 bases clipped from V and 2 bases from J, the junction kept 9 bases outside the gene matches. The CDR3 nucleotides are TGTGCCAGCAGTTACCCCCTAGCGGGGGAGAATACCTACGAGCAGTACTTC. This gives the protein CASSYPLAGENTYEQYF.

J is TRBJ1-2 and V is TRBV5-1, with D possibly TRBD1 on 6 matching bases. CDR1 and CDR2 (germline): SGHRS, YFSETQ. V lost 2 bases and J lost 6, with 23 bases in between. The CDR3 runs 17 residues. CDR3 DNA sequence: TGCGCCAGCAGCTTCGGGGGGCAGGGCAGGAGTGGAAATGGCTACACCTTC. Its translation is CASSFGGQGRSGNGYTF.

The chain recombines TRBV7-2 with TRBJ2-7; 8 nucleotides align to TRBD2. Unmatched junction bases numbered 20, after V lost 4 bases and J lost 3 bases. This CDR3 contains 19 residues. Per the germline V gene, CDR1 is SGHTA and CDR2 is FQGNSA. CDR3 protein: CASSSKAGGIPDPLYEQYF. The CDR3 DNA sequence: TGTGCCAGCAGCTCCAAGGCGGGGGGCATCCCCGACCCTCTCTACGAGCAGTACTTC.

This sequence joins TRBV5-5 and TRBJ2-1; TRBD2 matches 13 bases. The CDR3 is made up of 18 amino acids. CDR1 and CDR2 from the germline V gene are SGHKS and YYEKEE (reference sequence). Losses at the gene ends were 4 bases for V and 7 bases for J; bases not matched to a gene: 14. CDR3 loop: CASSLQTSGGHLWNEQFF. The CDR3 DNA is TGTGCCAGCAGCCTCCAGACTAGCGGGGGGCACTTGTGGAATGAGCAGTTCTTC.

The CDR3 spells CASSLTGWVNTEAFF. As DNA, the CDR3 is TGTGCCAGCAGCTTAACAGGCTGGGTTAACACTGAAGCTTTCTTT. The V call is TRBV7-9, the J call TRBJ1-1, with a tentative D call TRBD1 (5 bases). V was pared by 2 bases and J by 2 bases, with 12 bases between. In germline, CDR1 is SEHNR, CDR2 FQNEAQ (reference sequence). CDR3 length: 15 residues.

This chain joins TRBV9 and TRBJ2-2, with 7 bases matching TRBD1. Germline CDR1 SGDLS, CDR2 YYNGEE. This CDR3 comprises 15 residues. J was trimmed by 3 bases and V by 2 bases; bases with no gene match: 4. CDR3 loop: CASSVGTAYTGELFF. CDR3 DNA: TGTGCCAGCAGCGTGGGGACAGCCTACACCGGGGAGCTGTTTTTT.

The genes are TRBV12-3 or TRBV12-4 and TRBJ1-2; D is ambiguous. This CDR3 contains 13 residues. Trimming took off 1 base at V and 5 bases at J, with 8 bases between the two ends. CDR3 bases: TGTGCCAGCAGTTTAGACGGGAGATATGGCTACACCTTC. Its protein is CASSLDGRYGYTF.

The chain couples TRBV6-5 to TRBJ1-2; a possible D gene is TRBD1 (6 bases). This CDR3 region has 15 residues. Germline loops: CDR1 MNHEY, CDR2 SVGAGI. Trimming cost V 2 bases and J 8 bases, with 18 bases left between them. CDR3 coding DNA: TGTGCCAGCAGTTACCGGGCAGGGGCCACAGGGGGCTACACCTTC. Translation gives CASSYRAGATGGYTF.

V usage is TRBV28 and J usage is TRBJ2-5; D might be TRBD1 (6 bases). This CDR3 has 14 amino acids. V gave up 5 bases and J gave up 3 bases, with 13 bases separating them. The germline gives CDR1 MDHEN, CDR2 SYDVKM. The CDR3 spells CASSPRTAEETQYF. CDR3 coding DNA: TGTGCCAGCAGTCCACGGACAGCCGAAGAGACCCAGTACTTC.

The J gene is TRBJ1-2, the V gene TRBV11-2; D is possibly TRBD1 (6 bases). Per the germline V gene, CDR1 is SGHAT and CDR2 is FQNNGV. CDR3 length equals 16 residues. The V and J ends lost 5 bases and 1 base respectively, with 17 bases between them. CDR3 in amino acids: CASSPDIQGFNYGYTF. The CDR3, as DNA: TGTGCCAGCAGCCCGGACATACAGGGATTTAACTATGGCTACACCTTC.

The chain employs TRBV19 and TRBJ1-1, with 11 bases lining up with TRBD1. V was pared by 6 bases and J by 4 bases, with 13 bases of the junction left unmatched. Germline values: CDR1 LNHDA, CDR2 SQIVND (reference sequence). The CDR3 spans 17 residues. The CDR3, as DNA: TGTGCCAGTAGAAGGGGACAGGGGGGAAATGTAATCACTGAAGCTTTCTTT. Protein product: CASRRGQGGNVITEAFF.

This clone was recorded once. The J gene is TRBJ2-1, the V gene TRBV12-3 or TRBV12-4, with D possibly matching TRBD1 (5 bases). This CDR3 is built from 13 residues. Trimming stripped 8 bases from V and 4 bases from J, with 12 bases between. The CDR3 reads CASRRQPYNEQFF. The CDR3, as DNA: TGTGCCAGCCGGAGACAGCCTTACAATGAGCAGTTCTTC.

This chain links TRBV30 with TRBJ1-5; D uncertain. Germline assignment: CDR1 GTSNPN and CDR2 SVGIG (reference sequence). CDR3 length: 13 residues. The V end was cut by 0 bases, the J end by 3 bases, with 6 bases between. CDR3 protein: CAWSVAVNQPQHF. As DNA, the CDR3 is TGTGCCTGGAGTGTGGCAGTCAATCAGCCCCAGCATTTT.